The clone carrying this T cell receptor (beta chain) was found many times. The antigen is unknown. A single base separates this from a much larger clone, so it may be a read error. This sample stems from a study of T cells in Graves' hyperthyroidism and ophthalmopathy. Across the study: Peripheral blood was collected at initial diagnosis, before any treatment. General study points: Separating ophthalmopathy from stable hyperthyroidism was achieved by a 13 V-J model. In blood, most of the thyroid clonotypes expanded above 0.001 were also present.

V gave up 7 bases and J gave up 7 bases, with 22 bases separating them. There are 15 residues in the CDR3. Germline assignment: CDR1 MDHEN and CDR2 SYDVKM. The CDR3 regions of TCR beta were amplified from RNA transcripts. First-round RT-PCR targeting the TCR CDR3 was performed with the HTBI primer set. TCRdb independently ran MiXCR on the multiplex PCR reads; one entry per CDR3 protein. The sample yields about half a million distinct CDR3 sequences, less than 25% seen once. Calling Graves' hyperthyroidism stable meant ophthalmopathy did not progress within 18 months. Material for sequencing was blood. This receptor was obtained from a man aged 18 to 35 with Graves' hyperthyroidism. The gene calls are TRBV28 and TRBJ1-2; perhaps TRBD1 as D (6 bases). CDR3 residues: CASTQPLGGACGYTF. DNA of the CDR3: TGTGCCAGCACCCAACCCCTCGGGGGGGCCTGTGGCTACACCTTC.